The 20 T cell receptor beta chains reported below all come from one sample, sequenced in a study of blood T cell repertoires in COVID-19. Measured with immunoSEQ multiplex PCR; TCRdb has only the in-frame clones, and not every one. Here the sample spans some 300,000 clones, around nine tenths being singletons. The material sequenced was peripheral blood. These TCRs come from a man aged 70-80 years with acute or convalescent COVID-19.

The V call is TRBV19, the J call TRBJ2-3; 9 positions agree with TRBD2. The V gene's germline CDR1 is LNHDA and CDR2 SQIVND (reference sequence). V gave up 0 bases and J gave up 6 bases; unmatched junction bases: 13. This CDR3 is 18 amino acids long. The CDR3 here is CASSIDGRLAVPQDTQYF. The CDR3 DNA is TGTGCCAGTAGTATAGATGGAAGACTAGCGGTGCCACAGGATACGCAGTATTTT.

The V gene is TRBV9, the J gene TRBJ2-1, with TRBD2 matching 9 bases. The V segment lost 0 bases and the J segment 8 bases; nucleotides outside the gene matches: 9. Looked up from germline, CDR1 is SGDLS and CDR2 is YYNGEE. The CDR3 spans 16 residues. This CDR3 reads CASSVANSGRGDEQFF. In DNA, the CDR3 is TGTGCCAGCAGCGTAGCTAATAGCGGGAGAGGGGATGAGCAGTTCTTC. Based on the CDR3 plus reference TRBV9 and TRBJ2-1, the full variable domain is DSGVTQTPKHLITATGQRVTLRCSPRSGDLSVYWYQQSLDQGLQFLIQYYNGEERAKGNILERFSAQQFPDLHSELNLSSLELGDSALYFCASSVANSGRGDEQFFGPGTRLTVL.

The chain combines TRBV7-2 with TRBJ2-7; 12 bases agree with TRBD1. CDR3 length: 16 amino acids. J gave up 4 bases and V 3 bases, and 7 bases lay outside the gene matches. The germline gives CDR1 SGHTA, CDR2 FQGNSA. CDR3 sequence (DNA): TGTGCCAGCAGCTTCCAGGGACAGGGGGCAAGTTACGAGCAGTACTTC. This sequence encodes CASSFQGQGASYEQYF.

This clone was picked up a small number of times. The rearrangement links TRBV12-3 or TRBV12-4 to TRBJ1-2; the D is unclear. The V end was cut by 5 bases, the J end by 8 bases, with 9 bases between. The length of the CDR3 is 11 residues. The CDR3 here is CASSPLEGYTF. As DNA, the CDR3 is TGTGCCAGCAGTCCCTTAGAGGGCTACACCTTC.

V gene TRBV19 combines with J gene TRBJ2-6, with D possibly matching TRBD1 (5 bases). CDR3 length equals 18 residues. V lost 3 bases and J lost 2, with 17 bases in between. Germline CDR1 LNHDA, CDR2 SQIVND (reference sequence). The CDR3 spells CASSISPGSWAGANVLTF. CDR3 bases: TGTGCCAGTAGTATTTCCCCAGGGTCATGGGCTGGGGCCAACGTCCTGACTTTC.

This chain joins TRBV18 and TRBJ2-3; a weak D match, TRBD1 (5 bases). From germline, CDR1 is KGHSH and CDR2 LQKENI. The CDR3 length is 14 residues. The V end was cut by 4 bases, the J end by 1 base, with 9 bases between. CDR3 bases: TGTGCCAGCTCACATGACAGAGGCACAGATACGCAGTATTTT. Translation gives CASSHDRGTDTQYF.

The chain recombines TRBV29-1 with TRBJ2-5; 8 nucleotides match TRBD2. This CDR3 is 14 amino acids long. The V gene end was trimmed by 4 bases and the J gene end by 6 bases; junction bases not matched to a gene: 10. Germline V CDR1 and CDR2: SQVTM, ANQGSEA. Written as DNA, the CDR3 is TGCAGCGTTGGGCCTAGCGGGCTAGACCAGACCCAGTACTTC. Its translation: CSVGPSGLDQTQYF. The full variable domain, in which reference TRBV29-1 and TRBJ2-5 provide the parts outside the CDR3, is SAVISQKPSRDICQRGTSLTIQCQVDSQVTMMFWYRQQPGQSLTLIATANQGSEATYESGFVIDKFPISRPNLTFSTLTVSNMSPEDSSIYLCSVGPSGLDQTQYFGPGTRLLVL.

This clone was seen only once. The CDR3 DNA reads as TGTGCTAGTGCCTTGGACAGGTCCTACGAGCAGTACTTC. This gives the protein CASALDRSYEQYF. J is TRBJ2-7 and V is TRBV12-5; 7 bases fit TRBD1. This CDR3 has 13 amino acids. V was pared by 7 bases and J by 1 base, with 4 bases of the junction left unmatched. CDR1 and CDR2 (germline): LGHNT, FRNRAP.

This clone is a singleton in its sample. The chain couples TRBV6-6 to TRBJ2-7; D perhaps matches TRBD1 (6 bases). The germline gives CDR1 MNHNY, CDR2 SVGAGI (reference sequence). Trimming shortened V by 8 bases and J by 2 bases, and 10 bases separated the two germline ends. The CDR3 has 12 amino acids. CDR3 sequence: CASGEGAYEQYF. DNA for the CDR3: TGTGCCAGCGGTGAGGGGGCCTACGAGCAGTACTTC.

This clone has only one observation. The J gene is TRBJ2-7, the V gene TRBV20-1, with D possibly matching TRBD2 (5 bases). V lost 7 bases and J lost 3, with 7 bases in between. Per germline, CDR1 DFQATT and CDR2 SNEGSKA (reference sequence). This CDR3 has 10 amino acids. CDR3 DNA: TGCAGTGTCGGACTCTACGAGCAGTACTTC. Translated, it gives CSVGLYEQYF.

The chain has TRBV11-2 and TRBJ2-6; D may be TRBD2 (5 bases). Trimming left V 2 bases short and J 9 bases short, with 14 bases between. The CDR3 is 15 amino acids. The V gene's germline CDR1 is SGHAT and CDR2 FQNNGV. This CDR3 reads CASSLSGTDLNVLTF. CDR3 DNA sequence: TGTGCCAGCAGCTTATCGGGAACTGACCTCAACGTCCTGACTTTC.

V gene TRBV5-1 combines with J gene TRBJ2-5; TRBD1 matches at 8 bases. Germline CDR1 SGHRS, CDR2 YFSETQ. This CDR3 region has 15 residues. The ends lost 4 bases at V and 0 bases at J; junction bases unmatched: 5. CDR3 DNA sequence: TGCGCCAGCAGCCCGGGACAGGCCTACCAAGAGACCCAGTACTTC. Residues: CASSPGQAYQETQYF.

The chain recombines TRBV19 with TRBJ1-3, with a tentative D call TRBD1 (5 bases). Trimming cost V 9 bases and J 0 bases, with 12 bases left between them. Germline lookup yields CDR1 LNHDA and CDR2 SQIVND (reference sequence). The CDR3 is 14 amino acids. CDR3 in DNA: TGTGCCAGCCAGACAGCCAGCTCTGGAAACACCATATATTTT. Translated: CASQTASSGNTIYF.

The chain links TRBV27 to TRBJ2-1; D gene ambiguous. Between the trimmed V and J ends, which lost 5 bases and 0 bases, there was a span of 11 bases. CDR3 size: 15 residues. Germline loops: CDR1 MNHEY, CDR2 SMNVEV (reference sequence). CDR3 sequence (DNA): TGTGCCAGCAGTGCCGCGATAAGCTCCTACAATGAGCAGTTCTTC. Protein: CASSAAISSYNEQFF.

This clone was found a few times. The V call is TRBV15, the J call TRBJ1-5, with TRBD1 identical over 7 bases. This CDR3 comprises 17 residues. Germline lookup yields CDR1 LNHNV and CDR2 YYDKDF (reference sequence). Trimming at V came to 0 bases and at J to 2 bases, leaving 7 bases not matched to a gene. DNA of the CDR3: TGTGCCACCAGCAGAGACCGACAGGGAAGAGGCAATCAGCCCCAGCATTTT. Encoded protein: CATSRDRQGRGNQPQHF.

This chain links TRBV6-1 with TRBJ1-4; D may be TRBD1 (6 bases). The CDR3 loop spans 15 amino acids. V was pared by 1 base and J by 6 bases, with 12 bases between. CDR1 is MNHNS, CDR2 SASEGT, per germline. DNA for the CDR3: TGTGCCAGCAGTGAAGGGACAGCGGCCGATGAAAAACTGTTTTTT. This gives the protein CASSEGTAADEKLFF.

J is TRBJ2-7 and V is TRBV2, with TRBD2 matching 8 bases. Germline CDR1 reads SNHLY; CDR2 reads FYNNEI. V trimming: 4 bases; J trimming: 2 bases; junction bases outside the gene matches: 13. The CDR3 length is 17 residues. CDR3 bases: TGTGCCAGCAGTGGGAGCGGTGCGAGCGGGGGTACCTACGAGCAGTACTTC. This translates into CASSGSGASGGTYEQYF.

This clone was seen once. This rearrangement joins TRBV25-1 to TRBJ1-6; D gene ambiguous. The CDR3 length is 12 residues. Germline V lookup: CDR1 MGHDK, CDR2 SYGVNS. Trimming took 5 bases from V and 6 from J, leaving 5 bases between them. This chain's CDR3 is CASSRANSPLHF. The CDR3 region has the DNA TGTGCCAGCAGTCGAGCTAATTCACCCCTCCACTTT.

The chain recombines TRBV13 with TRBJ1-1; TRBD1 agrees at 8 bases. The ends lost 5 bases at V and 4 bases at J; junction bases unmatched: 9. CDR1 and CDR2 from the germline V gene are PRHDT and FYEKMQ (reference sequence). The CDR3 runs 15 residues. CDR3 nucleotide sequence: TGTGCCAGCAGCATGGACAGGGTCGGGAGCACTGAAGCTTTCTTT. This codes for CASSMDRVGSTEAFF.

The rearrangement joins TRBV11-2 to TRBJ2-5; tentative D call: TRBD1 (6 bases). Germline V gene data show CDR1 as SGHAT and CDR2 as FQNNGV. The CDR3 consists of 14 residues. The V gene lost 0 bases and the J gene lost 4 bases, with 9 bases spanning the gap. CDR3 nucleotides: TGTGCCAGCAGCTTAGAGCTAGGGGGAGAGACCCAGTACTTC. Its protein product is CASSLELGGETQYF.